The 8 T cell receptor beta chains listed next were all sequenced from one sample in a study of T-cell reconstitution after alpha-beta-depleted transplantation in children. Study-wide results and caveats: Newly generated T cells supplied most T-cell counts and diversity one year post-transplant.

Unique molecular identifiers were incorporated during preparation of the TCRbeta library. TCRdb reprocessed the PCR reads via MiXCR and lists one record per CDR3 protein. The sample shows hundreds of thousands of distinct CDR3 sequences, just over 7.5% of them seen only once. These receptors have no known antigen. Sequences were derived from peripheral blood, sampled 360 days after TCRalphabeta/CD19-depleted stem cell transplant. The receptors come from a female patient aged 2 to 10 who had a stem cell transplant for Fanconi anemia, so the T cells may come from the graft donor.

The table lists this clonotype with a few counts. This rearrangement joins TRBV20-1 to TRBJ1-6; D call uncertain. In germline, CDR1 is DFQATT, CDR2 SNEGSKA (reference sequence). V was trimmed by 4 bases and J by 7 bases, leaving 17 bases between them. This CDR3 contains 15 residues. The chain's CDR3 is CSATFSRRLNSPLHF. The CDR3 DNA reads TGCAGTGCTACCTTTTCCAGGCGATTAAATTCACCCCTCCACTTT.

V gene TRBV25-1 combines with J gene TRBJ2-7, with D possibly being TRBD1 (6 bases). The CDR3 runs 13 residues. Germline loops: CDR1 MGHDK, CDR2 SYGVNS. V shed 8 bases and J shed 3 bases, with 14 bases lying between them. The CDR3 protein is CASSKGTFYEQYF. The CDR3 DNA reads TGTGCCAGCTCTAAGGGGACATTCTACGAGCAGTACTTC.

This clonotype was counted at least ten times. This rearrangement joins TRBV12-3 or TRBV12-4 to TRBJ2-3; TRBD2 is a possible D gene (6 bases). The CDR3 contains 13 residues. V lost 7 bases and J lost 2, with 10 bases in between. This CDR3 is CASTRDSTDTQYF. Written as DNA, the CDR3 is TGTGCCAGCACCCGGGACTCCACAGATACGCAGTATTTT.

The V gene is TRBV5-4, the J gene TRBJ1-1; unclear D gene. Per germline, CDR1 SGHNT and CDR2 YYREEE (reference sequence). V gave up 3 bases and J gave up 0 bases, with 18 bases separating them. The CDR3 totals 17 residues. The CDR3 loop is CASSSKSGGQVNTEAFF. The CDR3 DNA reads as TGTGCCAGCAGCTCCAAGTCGGGTGGGCAGGTGAACACTGAAGCTTTCTTT.

This chain links TRBV18 with TRBJ1-5; no reliable D call. CDR1 and CDR2 (germline): KGHSH, LQKENI. The V end was cut by 2 bases, the J end by 6 bases, with 14 bases between. CDR3 length equals 15 residues. The CDR3: CASSPAAGGGQPQHF. Here the CDR3 DNA reads TGTGCCAGCTCACCAGCGGCAGGTGGTGGTCAGCCCCAGCATTTT.

This clonotype qualifies as medium-sized. The J gene is TRBJ2-1, the V gene TRBV20-1; 7 nucleotides agree with TRBD1. CDR1 DFQATT and CDR2 SNEGSKA come from the germline V gene (reference sequence). This CDR3 has 15 residues. J lost 4 bases, V lost 5 bases, and 11 bases had no gene match. The CDR3 sequence is CSAGQPGQSYNEQFF. CDR3 nucleotides: TGCAGTGCTGGACAACCGGGACAGTCTTACAATGAGCAGTTCTTC.

The sample holds a few counts of this clonotype. The rearrangement uses TRBV18 and TRBJ1-2, with D uncertain. The germline gives CDR1 KGHSH, CDR2 LQKENI. The CDR3 has 14 residues. V shed 6 bases and J shed 4 bases, with 15 bases lying between them. The CDR3 sequence is CASSLTITFYGYTF. The CDR3 DNA reads TGTGCCAGCTCCTTGACAATCACTTTCTATGGCTACACCTTC.

The chain uses TRBV18 and TRBJ1-4, with a tentative D call TRBD1 (5 bases). Germline V gene data show CDR1 as KGHSH and CDR2 as LQKENI. V lost 0 bases, J lost 7 bases, and 15 bases lay in between. The CDR3 is 16 amino acids. The DNA of the CDR3 is TGTGCCAGCTCACCACCGGGGGACCGGGAGGGTGAAAAACTGTTTTTT. It is translated as CASSPPGDREGEKLFF.